This TCR beta chain stems from a study of T cell responses to AZD1222 COVID-19 vaccine (dated by TCRdb to the early 2020s). In terms of the full investigation: AZD1222 recipients whose second dose came at about 4 weeks and those whose second dose came at about 12 weeks were combined into one group, since spike-specific TCR depth and breadth did not differ between the two schedules. A total of 230 to 250 trial participants underwent TCR sequencing, of whom some 210 received two doses of AZD1222 and some 26 received two doses of the MenACWY control vaccine. Trial participants were enrolled into age subgroups of 18-55, 56-69 and 70-plus years, which contained approximately 150, 28 and 58 TCR-sequenced participants, respectively.

Reading the label with the study, this specimen's time point is: baseline before first vaccination. Vaccinee samples were obtained from the UK trials COV001 and COV002, which included a single-blind randomized controlled phase 2/3 trial of AZD1222 (ChAdOx1 nCoV-19) in healthy adults. Trial participant PBMC samples were collected at day 0 and day 28 after the second dose for TCRbeta chain sequencing. The CDR3 regions of human TCRbeta chains were subjected to immunosequencing. In the source study's methods: Repertoire TCRs were checked for matches against a reference library of SARS-CoV-2-specific TCRs that had been generated using the MIRA antigen-specificity platform. Breadth was defined as the fraction of unique TCRs that were SARS-CoV-2-associated. Depth was defined as the fraction of total T cells that were SARS-CoV-2-associated. Each spike-specific TCR was assigned to its reactive spike region and to a CD4 or CD8 class using the MIRA data. Log10-transformed breadth and depth values were compared by one-way ANOVA with Sidak's multiple comparisons tests. TCRdb obtained this table from immuneACCESS and retained in-frame rearrangements with V and J assigned. These tables miss some clones; where compared with another copy, unresolved V genes account for less than half of the shortfall, and the remainder is unexplained. V and J calls and clone size come straight from that table; D and trimming were deduced from the DNA. This sample is represented by 100,000 to 150,000 clones; 90% of them were singletons. The ten top clones hold 6.9% of the sample.

Summary of the overall study and its limitations: Because no samples from the day 14 peak response were available, repertoires could be characterized only after the peak T cell response. In the small 56-69-year group, the increase in depth fell short of significance, most likely because of low power. Conclusions about previously exposed vaccinees were limited because only six AZD1222 recipients were SARS-CoV-2 seropositive at baseline. Reportedly, close to half of the unique spike-specific TCRs recognized epitopes lying outside the regions that are mutated in the B.1.351 and B.1.1.7 variants. Vaccine-associated CD4 TCRs spanned the whole spike protein, with dominant responses in regions 160-218 and 743-854. Participants were mostly white British, with more females than males. The authors suggested clonal diversity may have been underestimated. A significant rise in spike-specific TCR breadth and depth was observed after two AZD1222 doses relative to day 0 and relative to MenACWY recipients.

A word on this clone: The clone's antigen remains unknown. No qualities accompany the bases; no much larger clone lies one base away.

The germline V gene gives CDR1 as SQVTM and CDR2 as ANQGSEA. The CDR3 runs 16 residues from the cysteine to the phenylalanine. Only CDR3 DNA remains: 48 bases, in frame from the first base. V drops 1 base and J drops 2 bases, leaving 17 bases in between. The sequenced sample was peripheral blood, obtained on day 0 of AZD1222 vaccination. The chain uses TRBV29-1 and TRBJ2-5; the D gene is possibly TRBD2, with 5 bases matching. The TCR comes from an adult in good health. The sequenced DNA is TGCAGCGTTGAAGGGGGAAAAGAGGGAAATCAAGAGACCCAGTACTTC. Translated, it gives CSVEGGKEGNQETQYF.